This record covers a single TCR beta chain. The source of the sample is a study of shared clonotypes between healthy human individuals. CDR3 length equals 16 residues. Trimming took off 2 bases at V and 1 base at J, with 14 bases between the two ends. CDR1 is LNHDA, CDR2 SQIVND, per germline (reference sequence). The protocol was immunoSEQ multiplex PCR, while the TCRdb copy is restricted to in-frame clones and leaves out a portion. This table has 110,000 or so clones, 65% to 75% appearing once. The TCR originated in a woman aged 25 to 39 in good health. Specimen: memory CD8+ T cells sorted from blood. Noted subset: CD45RO+ cells pooled with CCR7-negative TemRA cells. V gene TRBV19 combines with J gene TRBJ1-1; D gene unclear. The CDR3 bases are TGTGCCAGTAGTATACGGGTCCGGTGGGCGAACACTGAAGCTTTCTTT. It specifies CASSIRVRWANTEAFF.